This T cell receptor (beta chain) was captured in a study of glioma-infiltrating T cells (dated by TCRdb to about 2016). General notes on the study: Sequencing of TCR alpha- and beta-chain repertoires was performed on glioma tissue, on non-neoplastic brain tissue, and on matched peripheral blood mononuclear cells. To measure how far tissue and blood T-cell populations diverged, each tissue-infiltrating repertoire was compared against the peripheral blood repertoire of the same patient. The paired cohort was made up of three low-grade glioma patients, 8 or 9 primary glioblastoma patients and three non-glioma patients who contributed non-neoplastic brain tissue.

This clonotype was counted once. Its antigen has not been determined. The record has no base qualities; no much larger clone is one base away. A single read offers scant evidence. The iRepertoire nested amplicon-rescue multiplex PCR (arm-PCR) platform was used to amplify TCR alpha and beta CDR3 regions from RNA. The input for one-step reverse transcription and amplification was about 95-450 ng of tissue mRNA or PBMC total RNA. Following bead purification, Illumina adapters were added through a secondary multiplex PCR, and the libraries were then gel-purified between 200 and 400 bp. Demultiplexing relied on internal 6-nucleotide barcodes carried by the libraries. Libraries were sequenced on an Illumina MiSeq with 2x220 or 2x250 nucleotide paired-end reads. The authors processed their data as follows. FLASH 1.2.11 was used to merge paired reads, and BWA-MEM then aligned the reads to the GRCh37 human genome before TRA and TRB reads were extracted. For V and J assignment, an IMGT-derived reference of cassette sequences and CDR3 motifs that included pseudogenes was used. Reads were translated in three frames, and productive CDR3s were defined by a C…FGXG motif without stop codons. Clonotypes were defined as unique combinations of V-J cassette pair and CDR3 amino acid sequence. Reads were filtered by Hamming distance, thresholded by each sample's sequence error rate in mapped regions. TCRdb itself trimmed the public reads at Q25 with fastp, ran MiXCR and retained productive beta chains. Identical CDR3 protein sequences are pooled into one entry, listed with their most common genes and DNA. The V and J calls here are based on TCRdb, not the publication. The sample table records some 10,000 distinct CDR3 sequences; under 60% of these occur just once. The ten largest make up 20% of the sample.

Reading from cysteine to phenylalanine, the CDR3 counts 17 amino acids. The sequence is cut down to CDR3 DNA, 51 bases in frame from base 1. CDR1 and CDR2, per the germline V gene (reference sequence), are LNHDA and SQIVND. Here is what the overall study found, with its caveats: Very few CDR3 sequences were shared between tissue and blood, attributed to high CDR3 diversity and limited sampling. VJ-independent divergence between tissue and blood was lower than expected in non-neoplastic patients but higher than expected in all gliomas, particularly low-grade gliomas. Small numbers underpinned the group comparisons: roughly 8 glioblastoma patients, three low-grade glioma patients and three non-neoplastic patients.

The sample comprised glioma tissue, nonneoplastic brain tissue, or PBMCs (not recorded which). Recombination linked TRBV19 to TRBJ2-6; 7 junctional bases match TRBD1. This TCR derives from a human donor with low-grade glioma or glioblastoma, undergoing nonglioma brain surgery, or in good health (not recorded which). Here the CDR3 is given as CDGSVDRVSSGANVLTF. The sequence in DNA is TGTGACGGTAGTGTCGACAGGGTGAGCTCTGGGGCCAACGTCCTGACTTTC.